This paragraph reports one TCR beta chain. Per the germline V gene, CDR1 is LGHDT and CDR2 is YNNKEL (reference sequence). This CDR3 has 16 residues. The J segment lost 5 bases and the V segment lost 0 bases, leaving 7 bases of the junction unmatched. This table comes from immunoSEQ multiplex PCR, and its TCRdb copy is limited to in-frame clones, with some not included. The sample includes some 80,000 clones, around 90% of them seen just once. These data originate in a study of blood T cell repertoires in COVID-19. Study information: T cells, B-cell-depleted T cells, or PBMCs provided the cDNA or gDNA that served as material.

The TCR comes from a human donor in a cohort sampled during active COVID-19. Sequencing was done on a sample of peripheral blood. The chain employs TRBV3-1 (or the pseudogene TRBV3-2) and TRBJ2-3; 8 bases are shared with TRBD2. The CDR3 sequence is CASSQEILAGGDTQYF. CDR3 coding DNA: TGTGCCAGCAGCCAAGAAATTCTCGCGGGGGGAGATACGCAGTATTTT.